These 4 T cell receptor beta chains came from one sample sequenced in a study of blood T cell repertoires in COVID-19. The repertoire was sequenced with immunoSEQ multiplex PCR; TCRdb's copy has only in-frame clones and lacks some. The profile shows fewer than 250,000 clones, roughly nine tenths of them singletons. The sample comprised peripheral blood. These receptors all come from a woman aged 70-85 years with acute or convalescent COVID-19.

This clone has only a few counts. This chain links TRBV7-2 with TRBJ2-7, with 12 bases lining up with TRBD2. The V gene end was trimmed by 5 bases and the J gene end by 11 bases; junction bases not matched to a gene: 7. CDR3 length equals 13 residues. In germline, CDR1 is SGHTA, CDR2 FQGNSA. CDR3 amino acids: CASSPTSGSNKYF. The CDR3, as DNA: TGTGCCAGCAGCCCGACTAGCGGGAGTAACAAGTACTTC.

The chain joins TRBV5-1 to TRBJ2-7; perhaps TRBD1 as D (6 bases). The CDR3 runs to 13 residues. CDR1 is SGHRS, CDR2 YFSETQ, per germline. The V gene lost 1 base and the J gene lost 7 bases, with 12 bases spanning the gap. The CDR3 protein is CASSLTQGREQYF. The CDR3 region has the DNA TGCGCCAGCAGCTTGACACAGGGTCGGGAGCAGTACTTC.

The chain couples TRBV5-6 to TRBJ1-2; 7 nucleotides match TRBD1. CDR3 length: 16 residues. Germline-derived CDR1 and CDR2 are SGHDT and YYEEEE. V dropped 0 bases and J dropped 2; count of bases not matched to a gene: 7. CDR3 in DNA: TGTGCCAGCAGCTTGGGGGCAGGGGGAACCAACTATGGCTACACCTTC. This codes for CASSLGAGGTNYGYTF.

This chain uses TRBV19 with TRBJ2-2; TRBD1 matches at 11 bases. J gave up 4 bases and V 5 bases, and 9 bases lay outside the gene matches. This CDR3 is built from 17 residues. In germline, CDR1 is LNHDA, CDR2 SQIVND (reference sequence). The CDR3 loop is CASSGGTGGSVTGELFF. CDR3 DNA sequence: TGTGCCAGTAGTGGCGGGACAGGGGGATCGGTCACCGGGGAGCTGTTTTTT.